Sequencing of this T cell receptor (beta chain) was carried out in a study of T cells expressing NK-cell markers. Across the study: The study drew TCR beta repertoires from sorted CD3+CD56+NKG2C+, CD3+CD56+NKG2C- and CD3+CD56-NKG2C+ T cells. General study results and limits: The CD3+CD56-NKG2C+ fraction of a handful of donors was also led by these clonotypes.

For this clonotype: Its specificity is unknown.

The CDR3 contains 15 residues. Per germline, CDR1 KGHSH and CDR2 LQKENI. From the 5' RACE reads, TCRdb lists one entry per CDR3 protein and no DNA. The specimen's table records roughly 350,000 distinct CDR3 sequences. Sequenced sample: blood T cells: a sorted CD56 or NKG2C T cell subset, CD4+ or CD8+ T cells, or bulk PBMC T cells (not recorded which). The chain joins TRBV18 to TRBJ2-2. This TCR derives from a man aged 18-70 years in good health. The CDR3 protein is CASTSAYLDTGELFF.